This record covers a single T cell receptor (beta chain). Its antigen is not known. This record comes from a study of OX40 agonist ivuxolimab in advanced cancers. Study observations and caveats: The average count of expanded clones was higher among CD8+ T cells than among CD4+.

This table comes from immunoSEQ multiplex PCR, and its TCRdb copy is limited to in-frame clones, with some not included. The profile shows about 45,000 clones, 80% to 90% of them singletons. J lost 6 bases, V lost 5 bases, and 10 bases had no gene match. The CDR3 contains 16 residues. CDR1 KGHSH and CDR2 LQKENI come from the germline V gene. The chain is built from TRBV18 and TRBJ2-1; 10 bases match TRBD1. The specimen comprised CD4+ or CD8+ T cells sorted from blood, sampled in a trial of the OX40 agonist ivuxolimab. This receptor was taken from an adult with an advanced solid tumor such as melanoma, head and neck, liver or kidney cancer. The CDR3 nucleotides are TGTGCCAGCTCATTCGATGACAGGGGGCAGCTCAATGAGCAGTTCTTC. It translates to CASSFDDRGQLNEQFF.